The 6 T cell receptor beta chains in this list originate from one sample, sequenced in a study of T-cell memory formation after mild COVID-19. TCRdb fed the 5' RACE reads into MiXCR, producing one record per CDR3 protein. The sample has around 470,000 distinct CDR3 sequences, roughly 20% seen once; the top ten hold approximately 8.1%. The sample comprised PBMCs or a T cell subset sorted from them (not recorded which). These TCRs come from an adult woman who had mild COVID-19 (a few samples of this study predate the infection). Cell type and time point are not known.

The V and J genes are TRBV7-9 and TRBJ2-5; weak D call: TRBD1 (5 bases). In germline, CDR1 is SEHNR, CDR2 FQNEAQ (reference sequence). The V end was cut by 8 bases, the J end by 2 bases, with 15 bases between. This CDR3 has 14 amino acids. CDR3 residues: CASRAVYRQETQYF. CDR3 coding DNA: TGTGCCAGCCGCGCTGTCTACAGGCAAGAGACCCAGTACTTC.

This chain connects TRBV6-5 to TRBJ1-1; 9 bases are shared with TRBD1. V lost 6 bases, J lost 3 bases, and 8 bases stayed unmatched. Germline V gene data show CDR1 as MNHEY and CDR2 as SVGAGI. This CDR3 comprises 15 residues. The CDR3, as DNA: TGTGCCAGCAGAGAACAGGGGGCTGTGGACACTGAAGCTTTCTTT. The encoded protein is CASREQGAVDTEAFF.

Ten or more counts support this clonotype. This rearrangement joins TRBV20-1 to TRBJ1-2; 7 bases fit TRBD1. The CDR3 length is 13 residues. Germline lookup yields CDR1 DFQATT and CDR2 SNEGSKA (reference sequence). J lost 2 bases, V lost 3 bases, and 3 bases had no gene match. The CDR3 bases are TGCAGTGCTAGGACAGGGCCAAACTATGGCTACACCTTC. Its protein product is CSARTGPNYGYTF.

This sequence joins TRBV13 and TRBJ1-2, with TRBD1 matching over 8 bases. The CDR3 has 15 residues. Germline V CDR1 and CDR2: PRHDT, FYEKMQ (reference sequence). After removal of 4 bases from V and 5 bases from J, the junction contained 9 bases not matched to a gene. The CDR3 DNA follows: TGTGCCAGCAGCTCAATTATACAGGGGGAGTATGGCTACACCTTC. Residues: CASSSIIQGEYGYTF.

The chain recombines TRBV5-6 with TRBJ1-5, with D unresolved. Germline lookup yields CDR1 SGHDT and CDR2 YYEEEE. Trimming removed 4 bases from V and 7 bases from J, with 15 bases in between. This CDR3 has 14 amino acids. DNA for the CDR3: TGTGCCAGCAGCCTTTCCCGGGAATGGCAGCCCCAGCATTTT. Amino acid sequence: CASSLSREWQPQHF. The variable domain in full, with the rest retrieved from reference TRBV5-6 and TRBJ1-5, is DAGVTQSPTHLIKTRGQQVTLRCSPKSGHDTVSWYQQALGQGPQFIFQYYEEEERQRGNFPDRFSGHQFPNYSSELNVNALLLGDSALYLCASSLSREWQPQHFGDGTRLSIL.

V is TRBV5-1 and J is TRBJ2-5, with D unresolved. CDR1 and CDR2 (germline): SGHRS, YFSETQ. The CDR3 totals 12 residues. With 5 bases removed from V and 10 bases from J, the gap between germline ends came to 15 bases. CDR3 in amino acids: CASRPDRGDQYF. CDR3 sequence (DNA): TGCGCCAGCAGACCGGACCGTGGCGACCAGTACTTC.